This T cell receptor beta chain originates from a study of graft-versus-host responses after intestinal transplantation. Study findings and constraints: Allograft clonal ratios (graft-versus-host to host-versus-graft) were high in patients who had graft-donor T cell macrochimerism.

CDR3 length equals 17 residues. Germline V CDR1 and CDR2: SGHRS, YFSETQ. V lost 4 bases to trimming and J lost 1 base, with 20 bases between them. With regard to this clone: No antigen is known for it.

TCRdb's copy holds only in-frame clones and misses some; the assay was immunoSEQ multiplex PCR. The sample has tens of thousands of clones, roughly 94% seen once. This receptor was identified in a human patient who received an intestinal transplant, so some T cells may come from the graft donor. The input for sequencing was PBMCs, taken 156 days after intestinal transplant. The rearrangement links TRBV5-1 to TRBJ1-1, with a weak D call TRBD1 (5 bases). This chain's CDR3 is CASSPGTVARGNTEAFF. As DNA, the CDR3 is TGCGCCAGCAGCCCGGGGACCGTAGCTCGGGGGAACACTGAAGCTTTCTTT.